These T cell receptor beta chains were read from a single sample in a study of beta chain features in type 1 diabetes. Clones were read by immunoSEQ multiplex PCR, and TCRdb kept only the in-frame ones, dropping some. The data hold over 150,000 clones, with approximately 8.4% observed a single time. The sample was central memory CD4+ T cells from blood. Receptors were obtained from a man aged 18 to 35 with type 1 diabetes. Each CDR3 is given with its conserved first and last residue. D genes are given only for firm matches. Size is omitted from some rows. Given values are once, few, many or a class for expanded clones.

D gene,J gene,clone size,V gene,CDR3 protein,CDR3 DNA
TRBD1,TRBJ2-3,few,TRBV15,CATSRVRTGDTDTQYF,TGTGCCACCAGCAGAGTGCGGACAGGGGACACAGATACGCAGTATTTT
NA,TRBJ2-7,NA,TRBV7-2,CASSLAGAYEQYF,TGTGCCAGCAGCTTAGCGGGAGCCTACGAGCAGTACTTC
TRBD1,TRBJ2-2,few,TRBV28,CASSLNRGFTGELFF,TGTGCCAGCAGTTTAAACAGGGGCTTCACCGGGGAGCTGTTTTTT
NA,TRBJ2-1,many,TRBV18,CASSPDSREQFF,TGTGCCAGCTCACCGGACAGTCGGGAGCAGTTCTTC
NA,TRBJ1-5,NA,TRBV25-1,CASSEGPYQPQHF,TGTGCCAGCAGTGAGGGGCCCTATCAGCCCCAGCATTTT
TRBD1,TRBJ1-1,few,TRBV30,CAWSGQANTEAFF,TGTGCCTGGAGCGGACAGGCGAACACTGAAGCTTTCTTT
NA,TRBJ1-2,few,TRBV4-3,CASSQGDTDVYGYTF,TGCGCCAGCAGCCAAGGGGACACCGACGTCTATGGCTACACCTTC
NA,TRBJ1-1,many,TRBV29-1,CSAQKQEAFF,TGCAGCGCGCAAAAACAGGAAGCTTTCTTT
NA,TRBJ2-7,NA,TRBV14,CASSQENSYEQYF,TGTGCCAGCAGCCAAGAAAACAGCTACGAGCAGTACTTC
TRBD1,TRBJ1-3,few,TRBV13,CASSSRTGGSGNTIYF,TGTGCCAGCAGCTCCCGGACAGGCGGCTCCGGAAACACCATATATTTT
TRBD2,TRBJ2-3,few,TRBV14,CASSLGLAGTDTQYF,TGTGCCAGCAGCCTAGGACTAGCGGGCACAGATACGCAGTATTTT
TRBD2,TRBJ2-1,few,TRBV5-1,CASSFGGRLYNEQFF,TGCGCCAGCAGCTTCGGCGGGAGACTCTACAATGAGCAGTTCTTC
NA,TRBJ2-7,NA,TRBV20-1,CSPKQGNEQYF,TGCAGTCCGAAACAGGGTAACGAGCAGTACTTC
TRBD2,TRBJ2-6,NA,TRBV7-2,CASSLASGGAYGANVLTF,TGTGCCAGCAGCTTAGCTAGCGGGGGGGCCTACGGGGCCAACGTCCTGACTTTC
NA,TRBJ1-3,NA,TRBV30,CAWSDTGIRTIYF,TGTGCCTGGAGTGACACGGGAATACGCACCATATATTTT
TRBD2,TRBJ2-1,few,TRBV27,CASSSQRYSGASYNEQFF,TGTGCCAGCAGTTCCCAAAGATATAGCGGGGCCTCCTACAATGAGCAGTTCTTC
NA,TRBJ2-3,NA,TRBV7-2,CASRSSTYTDTQYF,TGTGCCAGCAGATCTAGCACATACACAGATACGCAGTATTTT
NA,TRBJ2-7,few,TRBV27,CASAPRTPAYEQYF,TGTGCCAGCGCCCCCCGGACTCCCGCCTACGAGCAGTACTTC
NA,TRBJ2-3,NA,TRBV29-1,CSVEQSTDTQYF,TGCAGCGTTGAACAGAGCACAGATACGCAGTATTTT
TRBD2,TRBJ2-1,few,TRBV5-6,CASSFVGGGIYNEQFF,TGTGCCAGCAGCTTCGTCGGCGGGGGTATCTACAATGAGCAGTTCTTC
TRBD1,TRBJ1-1,NA,TRBV11-2,CASSVDRVEAFF,TGTGCCAGCAGCGTTGACAGGGTTGAGGCTTTCTTT
TRBD2,TRBJ2-1,NA,TRBV2,CASSQPGTSGTGEQFF,TGTGCCAGCAGCCAGCCCGGGACTAGCGGAACTGGTGAGCAGTTCTTC
NA,TRBJ2-7,NA,TRBV18,CASCLGPFYEQYF,TGTGCCAGCTGCTTGGGCCCCTTCTACGAGCAGTACTTC
NA,TRBJ2-2,NA,TRBV27,CASSFNRVGELFF,TGTGCCAGCAGTTTTAACAGGGTTGGGGAGCTGTTTTTT
TRBD1,TRBJ1-1,medium-sized,TRBV14,CASSRGGRYTEAFF,TGTGCCAGCAGCCGAGGGGGCCGCTACACTGAAGCTTTCTTT
NA,TRBJ1-2,NA,TRBV30,CAWVPPANYGYTF,TGTGCCTGGGTCCCCCCAGCTAACTATGGCTACACCTTC
NA,TRBJ1-1,NA,TRBV18,CASSPFDRGGMNTEAFF,TGTGCCAGCTCACCCTTCGACCGTGGGGGGATGAACACTGAAGCTTTCTTT
NA,TRBJ1-2,NA,TRBV28,CASNQGGYGYTF,TGTGCCAGCAATCAGGGCGGCTATGGCTACACCTTC
TRBD1,TRBJ1-1,few,TRBV5-4,CASSSPITGVSNTEAFF,TGTGCCAGCAGCTCCCCGATTACAGGGGTTTCTAACACTGAAGCTTTCTTT
TRBD2,TRBJ2-1,NA,TRBV7-8,CASSLEYTLAGAGQFF,TGTGCCAGCAGCTTAGAGTATACCCTAGCGGGGGCCGGGCAGTTCTTC
NA,TRBJ1-5,few,TRBV2,CASTTTGNQPQHF,TGTGCCAGCACTACAACGGGTAATCAGCCCCAGCATTTT
NA,TRBJ2-2,NA,TRBV19,CASSIGQPLYAGELFF,TGTGCCAGTAGTATCGGACAGCCTTTGTATGCCGGGGAGCTGTTTTTT
NA,TRBJ2-5,NA,TRBV5-1,CASSFDPFRLQETQYF,TGCGCCAGCAGCTTCGATCCGTTCAGGCTACAAGAGACCCAGTACTTC
NA,TRBJ1-2,few,TRBV30,CAWIAFGGQHYGYTF,TGTGCCTGGATAGCGTTCGGGGGGCAACACTATGGCTACACCTTC
TRBD1,TRBJ1-1,NA,TRBV2,CASSRQGNTEAFF,TGTGCCAGCAGCCGACAGGGAAACACTGAAGCTTTCTTT
NA,TRBJ1-1,NA,TRBV7-9,CASSLYLASAAEAFF,TGTGCCAGCAGCTTATACCTGGCGAGCGCGGCTGAAGCTTTCTTT
TRBD2,TRBJ2-7,NA,TRBV5-5,CASSPRLAGRYEQYF,TGTGCCAGCAGCCCGCGACTAGCGGGGCGCTACGAGCAGTACTTC
NA,TRBJ2-2,many,TRBV4-1,CASSQEATTGELFF,TGCGCCAGCAGCCAAGAAGCAACCACCGGGGAGCTGTTTTTT
NA,TRBJ2-7,once,TRBV27,CASSENSYEQYF,TGTGCCAGCAGTGAGAACTCCTACGAGCAGTACTTC
NA,TRBJ2-7,few,TRBV2,CASMRAGASEQYF,TGTGCCAGCATGAGGGCAGGGGCCTCCGAGCAGTACTTC
NA,TRBJ2-1,few,TRBV7-9,CASTFTYNEQFF,TGTGCCAGCACCTTCACCTACAATGAGCAGTTCTTC
NA,TRBJ1-5,NA,TRBV30,CAWSTRGLYDQPQHF,TGTGCCTGGAGTACGCGCGGCCTATATGATCAGCCCCAGCATTTT
NA,TRBJ1-3,NA,TRBV6-1,CASSDGGLSGNTIYF,TGTGCCAGCAGTGATGGGGGACTCTCTGGAAACACCATATATTTT
TRBD2,TRBJ2-7,few,TRBV4-2,CASSQDGAGGSEQYF,TGTGCCAGCAGCCAAGATGGAGCGGGAGGCTCCGAGCAGTACTTC
TRBD2,TRBJ2-5,few,TRBV7-9,CASSSGRGLAGLETQYF,TGTGCCAGCAGTTCAGGACGGGGACTAGCGGGACTAGAGACCCAGTACTTC
TRBD2,TRBJ2-1,NA,TRBV6-1,CASRTSRRSYNEQFF,TGTGCCAGCAGGACTAGCCGACGCTCCTACAATGAGCAGTTCTTC
TRBD1,TRBJ1-2,NA,TRBV2,CASQGQLYGYTF,TGTGCCAGCCAGGGACAGCTCTATGGCTACACCTTC
NA,TRBJ1-2,NA,TRBV21-1,CASRGQGGGDYGYTF,TGTGCCAGCAGGGGACAGGGTGGGGGAGATTATGGCTACACCTTC
TRBD2,TRBJ2-2,NA,TRBV4-3,CASSRVLGGGGGETGELFF,TGCGCCAGCAGCCGTGTTTTGGGTGGCGGGGGGGGAGAAACCGGGGAGCTGTTTTTT
NA,TRBJ2-2,NA,TRBV11-2,CASSLSRVGGITGELFF,TGTGCCAGCAGCTTAAGTCGTGTGGGAGGAATCACCGGGGAGCTGTTTTTT
TRBD1,TRBJ1-2,NA,TRBV28,CASTVGQQRHGYTF,TGTGCCAGCACCGTGGGACAGCAGCGACATGGCTACACCTTC
NA,TRBJ2-7,NA,TRBV5-1,CASSLQGLTYEQYF,TGCGCCAGCAGCTTGCAGGGATTAACCTACGAGCAGTACTTC
TRBD2,TRBJ2-1,few,TRBV5-4,CASSLAGTSGRNEQFF,TGTGCCAGCAGCTTGGCCGGGACTAGCGGGAGGAATGAGCAGTTCTTC